This T cell receptor beta chain was profiled in a study of human T cells and chemical hapten exposure. Whole-study findings and limits: The number of TCRs above 1 in 1000 frequency did not change after DPC sensitization.

The time point is: patch test 2, 6 weeks after DPC sensitization. Treatment here: therapeutic diphenylcyclopropenone sensitization with weekly scalp DPC. This CDR3 is built from 14 residues. The V gene lost 0 bases and the J gene lost 8 bases, with 13 bases spanning the gap. This clonotype was found many times. Its target is unknown. TCRdb processed the RACE reads anew with MiXCR; each CDR3 protein has one entry. This sample has a few hundred thousand distinct CDR3 sequences, with about 6.9% found just once. This material consisted of whole blood, taken in connection with sensitization to the hapten diphenylcyclopropenone (DPC). This TCR was recovered from a young woman with alopecia areata. Some clones in this sample may be carry-over from other donors' samples. J is TRBJ1-2 and V is TRBV12-3 or TRBV12-4; D not resolved. The CDR3 sequence: CASSLAGKVGGYTF. CDR3 in DNA: TGTGCCAGCAGTTTAGCAGGGAAGGTGGGAGGCTACACCTTC.